The clone carrying this T cell receptor beta chain was counted a few times. The data are from a study of molecular identifiers for immune sequencing clone quantification. Previously described methods and listed TCR primers were employed for the bulk TCR libraries. TCRdb used MiXCR to reprocess the PCR reads, holding one entry per CDR3 protein. The table has around 480,000 distinct CDR3 sequences, about 26% seen once. Trimming pared 2 bases from V and 7 bases from J, leaving 12 bases between. This CDR3 region has 13 residues. In germline, CDR1 is SGHAT, CDR2 FQNNGV. This clonotype was sampled from a human donor in good health. Some libraries in this study had Jurkat cell RNA spiked in. The sequenced material came from naive CD8+ T cells from blood, with Jurkat cell RNA spiked in. Subset specified: FACS-sorted CD8+CD4-CCR7+CD45RA+ naive T cells. This chain joins TRBV11-2 and TRBJ2-7; perhaps TRBD2 as D (6 bases). DNA for the CDR3: TGTGCCAGCAGCTTACTAGGGACTGGGGAGCAGTACTTC. As protein: CASSLLGTGEQYF.